These 6 T cell receptor beta chains came from one sample sequenced in a study of OX40 agonist ivuxolimab in advanced cancers. Assay: immunoSEQ multiplex PCR; the TCRdb copy retains only in-frame clones and omits some. The profile shows around 30,000 clones, 80% to 90% of them singletons. The source material was CD4+ or CD8+ T cells sorted from blood, sampled in a trial of the OX40 agonist ivuxolimab. The receptors originated from an adult with an advanced solid tumor such as melanoma, head and neck, liver or kidney cancer.

The genes are TRBV4-1 and TRBJ2-5; tentatively, D is TRBD1 or TRBD2 (5 bases each). Trimming took off 1 base at V and 5 bases at J, with 17 bases between the two ends. Germline V gene sequence: CDR1 MGHRA, CDR2 YSYEKL. The CDR3 length is 16 residues. The CDR3 nucleotides read TGCGCCAGCAGCCAAGGGGGACGTCCCAATCGGGAGACCCAGTACTTC. This encodes CASSQGGRPNRETQYF.

CDR3 nucleotide sequence: TGCAGCGTTGAGGGTGACTATACTCTTGAGCAGTTCTTC. As protein: CSVEGDYTLEQFF. The chain employs TRBV29-1 and TRBJ2-1; tentative D call: TRBD2 (5 bases). The CDR3 length is 13 residues. V was clipped by 3 bases and J by 9 bases, with 15 bases between them. CDR1 is SQVTM and CDR2 is ANQGSEA in the germline V gene.

The count of this clone is one. The chain's CDR3 is CASSAVTSGNTIYF. DNA for the CDR3: TGTGCCAGCAGCGCGGTTACCTCTGGAAACACCATATATTTT. The chain couples TRBV13 to TRBJ1-3; D is ambiguous. The CDR3 spans 14 residues. The germline V gene has CDR1 PRHDT and CDR2 FYEKMQ (reference sequence). V was shortened by 5 bases and J by 0 bases, with 8 bases between the two germline ends. Looking up the rest from reference TRBV13 and TRBJ1-3 gives the full variable domain: AAGVIQSPRHLIKEKRETATLKCYPIPRHDTVYWYQQGPGQDPQFLISFYEKMQSDKGSIPDRFSAQQFSDYHSELNMSSLELGDSALYFCASSAVTSGNTIYFGEGSWLTVV.

This clone was counted a single time. The chain has TRBV9 and TRBJ2-3, with no clear D. The CDR3 is 17 residues long. V lost 6 bases and J 4 bases, leaving 24 bases between the germline ends. In germline, CDR1 is SGDLS, CDR2 YYNGEE. The DNA of the CDR3 is TGTGCCAGCAACCTTGATCCACGCCGACCCCCCTCAGATACGCAGTATTTT. As protein: CASNLDPRRPPSDTQYF.

Regarding this clone: Other DNA sequences in the same sample also yield this CDR3. The chain recombines TRBV6-1 with TRBJ2-7; no clear D gene. CDR1 and CDR2 from the germline V gene are MNHNS and SASEGT. This CDR3 region has 12 residues. The V gene lost 2 bases and the J gene lost 0 bases, with 2 bases spanning the gap. Here the CDR3 reads CASSESSYEQYF. In DNA, the CDR3 is TGTGCCAGCAGTGAAAGCTCCTACGAGCAGTACTTC.

This chain connects TRBV5-6 to TRBJ1-2, with 10 bases fitting TRBD1. This CDR3 has 14 amino acids. CDR1 is SGHDT, CDR2 YYEEEE, per germline. The ends lost 4 bases at V and 8 bases at J; junction bases unmatched: 8. CDR3 loop: CASSGGTGVYGYTF. The CDR3 DNA is TGTGCCAGCAGCGGCGGGACAGGGGTTTACGGCTACACCTTC. Full variable domain (missing parts from reference TRBV5-6 and TRBJ1-2): DAGVTQSPTHLIKTRGQQVTLRCSPKSGHDTVSWYQQALGQGPQFIFQYYEEEERQRGNFPDRFSGHQFPNYSSELNVNALLLGDSALYLCASSGGTGVYGYTFGSGTRLTVV.